The rows below give T cell receptor beta chains drawn from one sample of a study of T cell changes during pregnancy in multiple sclerosis. This table comes from immunoSEQ multiplex PCR, and its TCRdb copy is limited to in-frame clones, with some not included. The repertoire holds just under 65,000 clones, with around 96% as singletons. This sample comprised CD8+ T cells from peripheral blood mononuclear cells, obtained after pregnancy. The receptors originated from a female donor with multiple sclerosis, enrolled in a pregnancy study. Each CDR3 is given with its conserved first and last residue. A D gene is named only where the DNA matches it firmly. A row's size may be missing; if present it is once, few, many or a size class.

CDR3 | DNA | J | D | V | size
CAWSDSASSYEQYF | TGTGCCTGGAGCGATAGCGCGAGCTCCTACGAGCAGTACTTC | TRBJ2-7 | - | TRBV30 | once
CASRPTLGDSPYNEQFF | TGTGCCAGCAGGCCTACACTAGGGGACAGTCCCTACAATGAGCAGTTCTTC | TRBJ2-1 | TRBD1 | TRBV13 | -
CASSLDPLTGNEQFF | TGTGCCAGCAGCTTAGATCCCTTGACAGGGAATGAGCAGTTCTTC | TRBJ2-1 | TRBD1 | TRBV11-2 | -
CASSVGGLLHF | TGTGCCAGCAGCGTAGGGGGACTCCTCCACTTC | TRBJ2-7 | - | TRBV9 | -
CASSSRLTYEQYF | TGTGCCAGCAGTTCGAGACTAACCTACGAGCAGTACTTC | TRBJ2-7 | - | TRBV2 | -
CASTEWAGLNEKLFF | TGTGCCAGCACCGAGTGGGCGGGCCTTAATGAAAAACTGTTTTTT | TRBJ1-4 | - | TRBV7-9 | -
CASSDIGGDQYF | TGTGCCAGCAGTGACATTGGGGGGGATCAGTACTTC | TRBJ2-4 | TRBD2 | TRBV2 | -
CASREDRGFYNEQFF | TGTGCCAGCAGGGAAGACAGGGGCTTCTACAATGAGCAGTTCTTC | TRBJ2-1 | TRBD1 | TRBV25-1 | -
CASRSGSYEQYF | TGTGCCAGCAGGAGCGGCTCCTACGAGCAGTACTTC | TRBJ2-7 | - | TRBV7-9 | -
CASSISGGIHEQYF | TGTGCCAGTAGTATCTCAGGGGGCATACACGAGCAGTACTTC | TRBJ2-7 | TRBD1 | TRBV19 | -
CASTPLANGELFF | TGTGCCAGCACTCCTCTAGCGAACGGGGAGCTGTTTTTT | TRBJ2-2 | - | TRBV6-5 | -
CASSLRSSYEQYF | TGCGCCAGCAGCTTACGCAGTTCCTACGAGCAGTACTTC | TRBJ2-7 | - | TRBV5-1 | -
CASSQVQGGTSGEQYF | TGCGCCAGCAGCCAAGTTCAAGGCGGGACTAGCGGCGAGCAGTACTTC | TRBJ2-7 | TRBD2 | TRBV4-3 | -
CASRRENYNEQFF | TGTGCCAGCAGGAGGGAGAACTACAATGAGCAGTTCTTC | TRBJ2-1 | - | TRBV7-9 | once
CASSLSSGGAGYGYTF | TGTGCCAGCAGTTTATCGTCGGGGGGCGCAGGCTATGGCTACACCTTC | TRBJ1-2 | - | TRBV27 | -
CATSRETYNQPQHF | TGTGCCACCAGCAGAGAAACTTACAATCAGCCCCAGCATTTT | TRBJ1-5 | - | TRBV15 | -
CAWRGLAGLEQFF | TGTGCCTGGAGGGGGCTAGCGGGACTTGAGCAGTTCTTC | TRBJ2-1 | TRBD2 | TRBV30 | -
CASSRAGLNEQFF | TGCGCCAGCAGCAGGGCAGGGCTCAATGAGCAGTTCTTC | TRBJ2-1 | - | TRBV5-1 | -
CASSAGWEPLYEQYF | TGTGCCAGCAGCGCTGGGTGGGAGCCCCTCTACGAGCAGTACTTC | TRBJ2-7 | - | TRBV9 | -
CASSLGQGAYEQYF | TGTGCCAGCAGTTTAGGGCAGGGGGCCTACGAGCAGTACTTC | TRBJ2-7 | TRBD1 | TRBV27 | -
CASSLGGLAGGLGFNEQFF | TGTGCCAGCAGCTTGGGGGGACTAGCGGGAGGGCTGGGATTCAATGAGCAGTTCTTC | TRBJ2-1 | TRBD2 | TRBV5-4 | -
CASSLDGGSQYF | TGTGCCAGCAGCTTAGACGGCGGGAGTCAGTACTTC | TRBJ2-7 | TRBD2 | TRBV7-9 | -
CATSTSGRSNTGELFF | TGTGCCACCAGTACTAGCGGGAGGTCGAACACCGGGGAGCTGTTTTTT | TRBJ2-2 | TRBD2 | TRBV15 | -
CASSLRPDRPYEQYF | TGTGCCAGCAGCTTACGGCCTGACAGGCCCTACGAGCAGTACTTC | TRBJ2-7 | - | TRBV7-9 | -
CAISEFSGRGRWYF | TGTGCCATCAGTGAGTTTAGCGGGAGGGGCCGATGGTACTTC | TRBJ2-7 | TRBD2 | TRBV10-3 | -
CASSQPRQGANTGELFF | TGCGCCAGCAGCCAACCGAGACAGGGGGCGAACACCGGGGAGCTGTTTTTT | TRBJ2-2 | TRBD1 | TRBV4-1 | -
CASSFRQTSNQPQHF | TGTGCCAGCAGTTTCAGGCAGACAAGCAATCAGCCCCAGCATTTT | TRBJ1-5 | - | TRBV28 | -
CASSPMTGGGTSGYTF | TGTGCCAGCAGCCCTATGACAGGGGGGGGGACGAGTGGCTACACCTTC | TRBJ1-2 | TRBD1 | TRBV4-2 | once
CSVEVAGSSYEQYF | TGCAGCGTTGAGGTAGCGGGGAGCTCCTACGAGCAGTACTTC | TRBJ2-7 | TRBD2 | TRBV29-1 | -
CASSLAETAYEQYF | TGTGCCAGCAGCTTAGCGGAGACAGCCTACGAGCAGTACTTC | TRBJ2-7 | - | TRBV7-6 | -